This TCR beta chain was documented in a study of blood T cell repertoires in COVID-19 (dated by TCRdb to 2020 to 2021). At the level of the whole study: Collaborator samples came from the United States, Italy and Spain and covered acute and convalescent phases of COVID-19. The dataset comprised deeply sampled blood TCRbeta repertoires from subjects exposed to, actively infected with, or recovered from COVID-19. Sample metadata almost always included a de-identified subject ID, COVID-19 status, age in years and sex. Where HLA class I and class II types were available, the types were taken from metadata supplied by the sample provider, not from assay-based typing. The repertoires were made available in a free public database intended to serve as a resource for research on the immune response to SARS-CoV-2. The material from the prospective study consisted of cDNA or gDNA derived from T cells, B-cell-depleted T cells, or PBMCs. The samples were drawn from the first 160 participants of the ongoing ImmuneRACE study and from about 1,200 subjects provided by 6 global collaborators.

The germline V gene encodes CDR1 LNHDA and CDR2 SQIVND (reference sequence). V is trimmed back by 6 bases and J by 4 bases, and the junction contains 11 bases that no gene match accounts for. Including the terminal cysteine and phenylalanine, the CDR3 comprises 15 residues. The entry retains the CDR3 DNA only, 45 bases that are in frame from base 1. A note on this clone: The antigen this receptor binds is unknown. No much larger clone is present one base from it, and per-base qualities are unavailable.

Collaborating institutions collected whole blood in K2EDTA tubes following their own protocols. For TCRbeta analysis, collaborators shipped samples as frozen whole blood, isolated PBMCs, or DNA extracted from either of those sample types. TCRbeta CDR3 regions were amplified from genomic DNA by means of the immunoSEQ Assay, a bias-controlled multiplex PCR. The original methods were these. Nucleated cell counts per sample were estimated from amplification of reference gene primers within the assay. Sequence reads were collapsed and filtered to measure the absolute abundance of every unique TCRbeta CDR3 rearrangement. Productive Simpson clonality was computed per sample as the square root of Simpson's diversity index over productive rearrangements. The table was pulled from immuneACCESS by TCRdb, which kept in-frame rearrangements only. Such tables lose some clones; where checked, under half of the loss comes from unresolved V genes, and the rest has no known cause. From that table come the V and J calls and clone size; the DNA was used to work out D and trimming. The sample table contains over 120,000 clones; only one count was recorded for roughly 88% of them. Together, the top ten hold about 9.4% of the sample.

Overall study results and their limits: Clinical and demographic metadata were provided uncurated, with the amount varying by source and participant.

This receptor was obtained from a man aged 60 to 75 with active or convalescent COVID-19. The sample comprised peripheral blood. Rearrangement joined TRBV19 to TRBJ2-7, and TRBD2 aligns with 8 junction nucleotides. The bases are TGTGCCAGTAGATGGGGTAGCGGGGATACATACGAGCAGTACTTC. Its protein product is CASRWGSGDTYEQYF.